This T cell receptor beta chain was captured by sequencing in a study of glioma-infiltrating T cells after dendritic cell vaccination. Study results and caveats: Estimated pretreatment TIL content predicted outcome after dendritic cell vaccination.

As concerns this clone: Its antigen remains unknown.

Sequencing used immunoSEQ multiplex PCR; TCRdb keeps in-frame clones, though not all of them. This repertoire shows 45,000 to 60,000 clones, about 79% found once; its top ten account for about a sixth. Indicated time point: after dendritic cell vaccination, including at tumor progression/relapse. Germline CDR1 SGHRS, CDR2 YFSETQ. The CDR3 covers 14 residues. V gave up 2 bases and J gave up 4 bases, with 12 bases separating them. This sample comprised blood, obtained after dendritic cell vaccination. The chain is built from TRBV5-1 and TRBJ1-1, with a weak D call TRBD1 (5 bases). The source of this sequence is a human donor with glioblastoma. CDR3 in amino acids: CASSFQGAGTEAFF. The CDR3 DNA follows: TGCGCCAGCAGCTTTCAGGGCGCAGGCACTGAAGCTTTCTTT.